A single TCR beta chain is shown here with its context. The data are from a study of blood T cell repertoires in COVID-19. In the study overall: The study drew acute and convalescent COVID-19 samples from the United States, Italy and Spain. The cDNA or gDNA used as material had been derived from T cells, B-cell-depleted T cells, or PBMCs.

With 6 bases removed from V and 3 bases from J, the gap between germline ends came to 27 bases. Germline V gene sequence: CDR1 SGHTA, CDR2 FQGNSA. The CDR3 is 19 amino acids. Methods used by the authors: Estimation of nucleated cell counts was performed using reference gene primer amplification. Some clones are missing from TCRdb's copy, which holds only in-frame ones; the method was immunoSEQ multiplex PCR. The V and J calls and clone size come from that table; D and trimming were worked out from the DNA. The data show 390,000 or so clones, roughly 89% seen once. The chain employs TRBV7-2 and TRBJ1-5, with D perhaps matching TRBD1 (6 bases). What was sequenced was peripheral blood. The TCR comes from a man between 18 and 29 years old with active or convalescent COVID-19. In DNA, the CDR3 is TGTGCCAGCAGTATAAGGGGGTCCGGGGGGCGTGGAACCAATCAGCCCCAGCATTTT. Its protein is CASSIRGSGGRGTNQPQHF.